A single sample is the source of the 27 T cell receptor beta chains below, sequenced in a study of blood T cell repertoires in COVID-19 (TCRdb year 2020). Libraries were constructed by the immunoSEQ multiplex PCR assay. Here the immuneACCESS table is served through TCRdb, limited to in-frame sequences with V and J called. Missing clones are a known gap in these copies; in checked studies unresolved V genes cover under half, and the rest lacks a known reason. This sample comprises around 300,000 clones, 88% of them detected only once. The leading ten clones occupy about 5% of the sample. The sequencing sample was made of PBMCs or T cells enriched from blood (not recorded which). These TCRs come from a man aged 25 to 45 who had recovered from COVID-19.

The genes are TRBV6-5 and TRBJ1-2; TRBD1 agrees at 7 bases. The CDR3 runs to 14 residues. J gave up 5 bases and V 6 bases, and 9 bases lay outside the gene matches. Looked up from germline, CDR1 is MNHEY and CDR2 is SVGAGI. In DNA, the CDR3 is TGTGCCAGCAGCGGGACAGCGAACCCATATGGCTACACCTTC. It codes for CASSGTANPYGYTF.

This clone was seen a handful of times. J is TRBJ1-4 and V is TRBV7-9, with 7 bases aligning to TRBD1. CDR3 length equals 14 residues. Germline trimming cut 5 bases from V and 8 bases from J; bases unmatched to any gene: 8. Looked up from germline, CDR1 is SEHNR and CDR2 is FQNEAQ (reference sequence). CDR3 region: CASSKTGSVEKLFF. DNA of the CDR3: TGTGCCAGCAGCAAGACAGGGAGTGTCGAAAAACTGTTTTTT. Together with reference TRBV7-9 and TRBJ1-4, the CDR3 gives the full variable domain: DTGVSQNPRHKITKRGQNVTFRCDPISEHNRLYWYRQTLGQGPEFLTYFQNEAQLEKSRLLSDRFSAERPKGSFSTLEIQRTEQGDSAMYLCASSKTGSVEKLFFGSGTQLSVL.

CDR3 residues: CASSLVLQGNQETQYF. In nucleotides, the CDR3 is TGTGCCAGCAGCTTAGTACTGCAGGGAAATCAAGAGACCCAGTACTTC. The chain employs TRBV11-2 and TRBJ2-5; perhaps TRBD1 as D (5 bases). This CDR3 contains 16 residues. V lost 1 base and J lost 2, with 14 bases in between. Germline values: CDR1 SGHAT, CDR2 FQNNGV.

V is TRBV5-1 and J is TRBJ2-5; TRBD2 matches 7 bases. CDR1 and CDR2 (germline): SGHRS, YFSETQ. The CDR3 loop spans 14 amino acids. V trimming: 3 bases; J trimming: 5 bases; junction bases outside the gene matches: 7. In DNA form, the CDR3 reads TGCGCCAGCAGCTCTGGTGGGGAGGGGGAGACCCAGTACTTC. Its protein is CASSSGGEGETQYF.

The V gene is TRBV6-5, the J gene TRBJ1-1; 10 bases match TRBD1. V was pared by 6 bases and J by 11 bases, with 9 bases of the junction left unmatched. This CDR3 has 13 residues. Germline V gene sequence: CDR1 MNHEY, CDR2 SVGAGI. This CDR3 reads CASSSGQGSRAFF. As DNA, the CDR3 is TGTGCCAGCAGCTCGGGACAGGGGAGCCGGGCTTTCTTT.

In DNA form, the CDR3 reads TGCGCCAGCAGCTTGGGGGAGACCCGAGCCGAGCAGTTCTTC. It specifies CASSLGETRAEQFF. The V call is TRBV5-1, the J call TRBJ2-1, with D perhaps matching TRBD2 (5 bases). This CDR3 region has 14 residues. Deletions cut 0 bases from V and 10 bases from J, with 14 bases between. Germline V gene lookup returns CDR1 SGHRS and CDR2 YFSETQ.

The chain carries TRBV11-2 and TRBJ2-6; no definite D call. V was cut by 4 bases and J by 3 bases, with 4 bases left in between. The CDR3 loop spans 13 amino acids. Germline-derived CDR1 and CDR2 are SGHAT and FQNNGV. CDR3 nucleotide sequence: TGTGCCAGCAGCTCCATTGGGGCCAACGTCCTGACTTTC. As protein: CASSSIGANVLTF.

This sequence joins TRBV20-1 and TRBJ1-6; D is possibly TRBD1 (6 bases). Trimming removed 3 bases from V and 6 bases from J, with 12 bases in between. The CDR3 runs 14 residues. In germline, CDR1 is DFQATT, CDR2 SNEGSKA (reference sequence). The CDR3 protein is CSASYGGRNSPLHF. The CDR3 nucleotides read TGCAGTGCTAGTTACGGGGGGCGTAATTCACCCCTCCACTTT.

This clone was recorded once. V is TRBV2 and J is TRBJ2-1; D might be TRBD2 (5 bases). Germline V CDR1 and CDR2: SNHLY, FYNNEI. CDR3 length equals 16 residues. Trimming took off 6 bases at V and 4 bases at J, with 19 bases between the two ends. The CDR3: CASRRRPNGHYNEQFF. The CDR3 coding sequence is TGTGCCAGCAGGCGGAGGCCCAACGGTCATTACAATGAGCAGTTCTTC.

The rearrangement uses TRBV28 and TRBJ1-4; 8 bases agree with TRBD1. The germline CDR1 and CDR2 sequences are MDHEN and SYDVKM. This CDR3 is built from 14 residues. The ends lost 5 bases at V and 4 bases at J; junction bases unmatched: 3. This chain's CDR3 is CASSGQGYNEKLFF. The CDR3 nucleotides read TGTGCCAGCAGTGGACAGGGCTATAATGAAAAACTGTTTTTT.

In this sample, this clone turned up a few times. This sequence joins TRBV5-1 and TRBJ1-4; D may be TRBD1 (5 bases). The CDR3 has 15 residues. Between the trimmed V and J ends, which lost 0 bases and 5 bases, there was a span of 11 bases. The germline CDR1 and CDR2 sequences are SGHRS and YFSETQ. DNA of the CDR3: TGCGCCAGCAGCTTGGCCATCGGGGGAAATGAAAAACTGTTTTTT. This translates into CASSLAIGGNEKLFF. The full variable domain, its missing parts supplied by reference TRBV5-1 and TRBJ1-4, is KAGVTQTPRYLIKTRGQQVTLSCSPISGHRSVSWYQQTPGQGLQFLFEYFSETQRNKGNFPGRFSGRQFSNSRSEMNVSTLELGDSALYLCASSLAIGGNEKLFFGSGTQLSVL.

This chain connects TRBV19 to TRBJ2-1, with D perhaps matching TRBD1 (6 bases). Per the germline V gene, CDR1 is LNHDA and CDR2 is SQIVND (reference sequence). The CDR3 totals 13 residues. V was trimmed by 4 bases and J by 8 bases, leaving 12 bases between them. The DNA for the CDR3 is TGTGCCAGTAGTACGAAACAGGGCGATGAGCAGTTCTTC. It yields the protein CASSTKQGDEQFF.

The chain recombines TRBV12-3 or TRBV12-4 with TRBJ2-5; D is uncertain. V lost 7 bases and J 0 bases, leaving 6 bases between the germline ends. The CDR3 totals 12 residues. CDR3 nucleotide sequence: TGTGCCAGCACCTCGTACCAAGAGACCCAGTACTTC. Its translation is CASTSYQETQYF.

Concerning this clone itself: The sample carries other DNA sequences with the same CDR3. The chain links TRBV5-1 to TRBJ2-7; 8 bases fit TRBD2. V was clipped by 2 bases and J by 0 bases; unmatched bases: 1. The V gene's germline CDR1 is SGHRS and CDR2 YFSETQ. This CDR3 contains 14 residues. The CDR3 nucleotides read TGCGCCAGCAGCTTAGCGGGGGTCTCCTACGAGCAGTACTTC. Protein sequence: CASSLAGVSYEQYF.

This chain uses TRBV3-1 (or the pseudogene TRBV3-2) with TRBJ1-3, with 10 bases identical to TRBD1. Looked up from germline, CDR1 is LGHDT and CDR2 is YNNKEL (reference sequence). The J segment lost 4 bases and the V segment lost 4 bases, leaving 4 bases of the junction unmatched. The CDR3 runs 15 residues. The CDR3 DNA follows: TGTGCCAGCAGCCGGACAGGGGGAATCGGAAACACCATATATTTT. This translates into CASSRTGGIGNTIYF.

V usage is TRBV4-1 and J usage is TRBJ2-7; D unclear. The CDR3 length is 14 residues. Germline V gene lookup returns CDR1 MGHRA and CDR2 YSYEKL. The V end lost 0 bases, the J end lost 1 base, and 7 bases lay between the germline ends. CDR3 region: CASSQDVRSYEQYF. The CDR3 bases are TGCGCCAGCAGCCAAGATGTCAGGTCCTACGAGCAGTACTTC.

This chain links TRBV7-9 with TRBJ2-1; a weak D match, TRBD1 (6 bases). The CDR3 runs 16 residues. The germline gives CDR1 SEHNR, CDR2 FQNEAQ (reference sequence). Deletions cut 3 bases from V and 2 bases from J, with 14 bases between. CDR3 protein: CASSFQGGGPYNEQFF. As DNA, the CDR3 is TGTGCCAGCAGCTTCCAGGGTGGGGGCCCCTACAATGAGCAGTTCTTC.

To note about this clone: At one of its ends the junction is not consistent with the germline gene, which may arise from a read error. The V gene is TRBV3-1 (or the pseudogene TRBV3-2), the J gene TRBJ2-7; possible D gene TRBD1, 6 bases. The CDR3 is 13 residues long. The germline gives CDR1 LGHDT, CDR2 YNNKEL (reference sequence). CDR3 nucleotides: TGTGCCAGCAGCCCAACAGGGTCCTCCGAGCAGTACTTC. This codes for CASSPTGSSEQYF.

The V gene is TRBV27, the J gene TRBJ2-7; 11 nucleotides line up with TRBD2. The CDR3 sequence is 16 residues long. V lost 1 base to trimming and J lost 2 bases; unmatched junction nucleotides: 4. Germline V gene lookup returns CDR1 MNHEY and CDR2 SMNVEV (reference sequence). DNA for the CDR3: TGTGCCAGCAGTTTATTCCCTAGCGGGGGGACCTACGAGCAGTACTTC. Its translation is CASSLFPSGGTYEQYF.

This clone was detected only a few times. The chain combines TRBV3-1 (or the pseudogene TRBV3-2) with TRBJ1-5, with TRBD1 as a possible D gene (5 bases). The ends were cut back, 1 base at V and 1 base at J, with 11 bases in the middle. Germline assignment: CDR1 LGHDT and CDR2 YNNKEL (reference sequence). The CDR3 runs 16 residues. The CDR3 coding sequence is TGTGCCAGCAGCCAAGCAGGGCGCGGCAGCAATCAGCCCCAGCATTTT. Translated: CASSQAGRGSNQPQHF.

The genes are TRBV5-1 and TRBJ1-5; TRBD1 might be the D (5 bases). The CDR3 is 14 amino acids. From germline, CDR1 is SGHRS and CDR2 YFSETQ. Trimming stripped 5 bases from V and 0 bases from J, with 9 bases between. The CDR3 DNA is TGCGCCAGCAGTACAGGACATAGCAATCAGCCCCAGCATTTT. Translated: CASSTGHSNQPQHF.

The rearrangement uses TRBV5-1 and TRBJ2-3, with 7 bases fitting TRBD1. With V trimmed by 4 bases and J by 4 bases, 6 bases remained unmatched. This CDR3 has 14 amino acids. CDR1 SGHRS and CDR2 YFSETQ come from the germline V gene. CDR3 nucleotide sequence: TGCGCCAGCAGCCCAGAGGGGGCGGCAGATACGCAGTATTTT. Amino acid sequence: CASSPEGAADTQYF.

The gene calls are TRBV19 and TRBJ2-3; maybe TRBD2 (6 bases). There are 14 residues in the CDR3. CDR1 and CDR2 from the germline V gene are LNHDA and SQIVND (reference sequence). V was clipped by 3 bases and J by 1 base, with 8 bases between them. CDR3 sequence reads: CASSMGTGTDTQYF. Here the CDR3 DNA reads TGTGCCAGTAGTATGGGGACTGGCACAGATACGCAGTATTTT.

As to this clone: A read error may produce the germline difference seen at one junction end. This chain joins TRBV19 and TRBJ1-1; D is undetermined. There are 14 residues in the CDR3. Germline lookup yields CDR1 LNHDA and CDR2 SQIVND (reference sequence). The CDR3 DNA reads as TGTGCCAGTAGTATAGATGGGTCTCGTGAGGCTTCGATCTTT. It specifies CASSIDGSREASIF. Together with reference TRBV19 and TRBJ1-1, the CDR3 gives the full variable domain: DGGITQSPKYLFRKEGQNVTLSCEQNLNHDAMYWYRQDPGQGLRLIYYSQIVNDFQKGDIAEGYSVSREKKESFPLTVTSAQKNPTAFYLCASSIDGSREASIFGQGTRLTVV.

V usage is TRBV19 and J usage is TRBJ1-4; D is perhaps TRBD1 (6 bases). The germline V gene has CDR1 LNHDA and CDR2 SQIVND (reference sequence). There are 14 residues in the CDR3. Trimming took 5 bases from V and 0 from J, leaving 7 bases between them. CDR3 loop: CASSPGATNEKLFF. Written as DNA, the CDR3 is TGTGCCAGTAGTCCAGGGGCAACTAATGAAAAACTGTTTTTT.

The genes are TRBV28 and TRBJ1-2; tentatively, D is TRBD1 (6 bases). The CDR3 consists of 13 residues. Between the trimmed V and J ends, which lost 6 bases and 3 bases, there was a span of 11 bases. Looked up from germline, CDR1 is MDHEN and CDR2 is SYDVKM. The CDR3 DNA reads TGTGCCAGCAGGGTCGGACAGTACTATGGCTACACCTTC. Translated, it gives CASRVGQYYGYTF.

There are a few counts of this clone. DNA for the CDR3: TGTGCCAGCAGTCTCAAGCGTCTCTTAGGAGGGGAAGTCATCTACGAGCAGTACTTC. It translates to CASSLKRLLGGEVIYEQYF. The chain combines TRBV6-6 with TRBJ2-7; tentatively, D is TRBD2 (6 bases). Germline V gene lookup returns CDR1 MNHNY and CDR2 SVGAGI (reference sequence). This CDR3 region has 19 residues. Deletions cut 5 bases from V and 3 bases from J, with 29 bases between.